This T cell receptor beta chain is from a study of CD8 T cells in ankylosing spondylitis. Study findings and constraints: Significant enrichment of disease-linked clones was reportedly seen in matched ankylosing spondylitis synovial fluid. Blood of patients with ankylosing spondylitis appeared to be characterized by a TCR beta motif of eight highly homologous variants. Both synovial fluid and blood in reactive arthritis had previously been reported to carry some motif variants.

Regarding this clonotype: Its antigen is as yet unknown.

Generation of TCR beta libraries employed quantitative 5'-RACE incorporating molecular barcodes. TCRdb re-analysed the 5' RACE reads in MiXCR, keeping a single row per CDR3 protein. The data hold some 220,000 distinct CDR3 sequences, with over 9.5% observed a single time. CDR3 length: 14 residues. Per germline, CDR1 SGHVS and CDR2 FQNEAQ. V was pared by 5 bases and J by 4 bases, with 2 bases of the junction left unmatched. This receptor was taken from a male donor with ankylosing spondylitis or in good health (not recorded which). The gene calls are TRBV7-8 and TRBJ2-5; 12 positions match TRBD2. Input material: blood, either unsorted or a sorted T cell fraction (not recorded which). The CDR3 DNA reads as TGTGCCAGCAGCCGGGGACTAGCGGGAGAGACCCAGTACTTC. Translated, it gives CASSRGLAGETQYF.